Listed here is a single TCR beta chain. Its target is not known. This sample is part of a study of cytomegalovirus exposure and HLA in healthy donors. Study background: HLA-typed donors were the source of some 80 million unique TCRs, which an early data release held.

Study-wide results and caveats: Later analysis indicated greater clonal expansion among HLA-associated TCR beta chains than among equally common other chains. Several of the most significant clusters appeared, in a later analysis, to be linked to common viral pathogens.

Germline loops: CDR1 SQVTM, CDR2 ANQGSEA. With 3 bases clipped from V and 3 bases from J, the junction kept 4 bases outside the gene matches. CDR3 length equals 14 residues. Vbeta (60) and Jbeta (13) primers were used in the PCR. Libraries were prepared by immunoSEQ multiplex PCR; TCRdb keeps only in-frame clonotypes and omits some of them. The sample has roughly 130,000 clones; 65% to 80% are singletons. The chain carries TRBV29-1 and TRBJ2-3; 9 bases align to TRBD2. The sample comprised PBMCs. This receptor was obtained from a human donor in good health. The CDR3 coding sequence is TGCAGCGTTGAGCGAACTAGCGGGACAGATACGCAGTATTTT. Protein sequence: CSVERTSGTDTQYF.